This note documents a single T cell receptor beta chain sequence. CDR3 length: 14 residues. V dropped 2 bases and J dropped 3 bases, with 7 bases sitting between them. Germline V CDR1 and CDR2: SGHVS, FQNEAQ. The data are from a study of blood T cell repertoires in COVID-19. Study as a whole: Specimens from acute and convalescent COVID-19 originated in the United States, Italy and Spain.

In the original analysis: From reference gene primer amplification, estimates of nucleated cell counts were derived. Assay: immunoSEQ multiplex PCR; the TCRdb copy retains only in-frame clones and omits some. For V, J and clone size, that table is used; D and trimming come from the DNA. This sample carries roughly 60,000 clones, roughly four fifths of them seen once, and the ten largest clones take about 15%. The receptor comes from an elderly man with acute or convalescent COVID-19. The chain uses TRBV7-8 and TRBJ2-2, with a possible D match to TRBD2 (5 bases). The material sequenced was peripheral blood. The CDR3 region is CASSLLRDTGELFF. The CDR3 DNA follows: TGTGCCAGCAGCTTATTGCGGGACACCGGGGAGCTGTTTTTT.